The present entry profiles one TCR beta chain with its context. Its antigen remains unidentified. This record comes from a study of tumor and adjacent non-tumor tissue in lung cancer. Three rounds of nested PCR, following a modified ARM-PCR protocol, produced the TCRbeta library. TCRdb recomputed calls from the multiplex PCR reads with MiXCR, one row per CDR3 protein. The table lists approximately 130,000 distinct CDR3 sequences, 55% to 75% of them singletons, with 13% in the top ten. RNA was extracted from bulk tissue without any cell sorting. Donors were chemotherapy-naive, newly diagnosed lung cancer surgical patients in China, August–late 2014. CDR3 size: 13 residues. The V end lost 5 bases, the J end lost 13 bases, and 17 bases lay between the germline ends. Whole-study findings and limits: Significantly higher TCR diversity was found in tumor than normal lung.

Sequencing was performed on lung tumor tissue. This rearrangement joins TRBV12-3 or TRBV12-4 to TRBJ2-2, with D hard to call. The TCR comes from a man aged 25-45 years with non-small cell lung cancer. The CDR3 sequence is CASSDLNTGWLFF. The DNA for the CDR3 is TGTGCCAGCAGTGACTTAAACACTGGGTGGCTGTTTTTT.